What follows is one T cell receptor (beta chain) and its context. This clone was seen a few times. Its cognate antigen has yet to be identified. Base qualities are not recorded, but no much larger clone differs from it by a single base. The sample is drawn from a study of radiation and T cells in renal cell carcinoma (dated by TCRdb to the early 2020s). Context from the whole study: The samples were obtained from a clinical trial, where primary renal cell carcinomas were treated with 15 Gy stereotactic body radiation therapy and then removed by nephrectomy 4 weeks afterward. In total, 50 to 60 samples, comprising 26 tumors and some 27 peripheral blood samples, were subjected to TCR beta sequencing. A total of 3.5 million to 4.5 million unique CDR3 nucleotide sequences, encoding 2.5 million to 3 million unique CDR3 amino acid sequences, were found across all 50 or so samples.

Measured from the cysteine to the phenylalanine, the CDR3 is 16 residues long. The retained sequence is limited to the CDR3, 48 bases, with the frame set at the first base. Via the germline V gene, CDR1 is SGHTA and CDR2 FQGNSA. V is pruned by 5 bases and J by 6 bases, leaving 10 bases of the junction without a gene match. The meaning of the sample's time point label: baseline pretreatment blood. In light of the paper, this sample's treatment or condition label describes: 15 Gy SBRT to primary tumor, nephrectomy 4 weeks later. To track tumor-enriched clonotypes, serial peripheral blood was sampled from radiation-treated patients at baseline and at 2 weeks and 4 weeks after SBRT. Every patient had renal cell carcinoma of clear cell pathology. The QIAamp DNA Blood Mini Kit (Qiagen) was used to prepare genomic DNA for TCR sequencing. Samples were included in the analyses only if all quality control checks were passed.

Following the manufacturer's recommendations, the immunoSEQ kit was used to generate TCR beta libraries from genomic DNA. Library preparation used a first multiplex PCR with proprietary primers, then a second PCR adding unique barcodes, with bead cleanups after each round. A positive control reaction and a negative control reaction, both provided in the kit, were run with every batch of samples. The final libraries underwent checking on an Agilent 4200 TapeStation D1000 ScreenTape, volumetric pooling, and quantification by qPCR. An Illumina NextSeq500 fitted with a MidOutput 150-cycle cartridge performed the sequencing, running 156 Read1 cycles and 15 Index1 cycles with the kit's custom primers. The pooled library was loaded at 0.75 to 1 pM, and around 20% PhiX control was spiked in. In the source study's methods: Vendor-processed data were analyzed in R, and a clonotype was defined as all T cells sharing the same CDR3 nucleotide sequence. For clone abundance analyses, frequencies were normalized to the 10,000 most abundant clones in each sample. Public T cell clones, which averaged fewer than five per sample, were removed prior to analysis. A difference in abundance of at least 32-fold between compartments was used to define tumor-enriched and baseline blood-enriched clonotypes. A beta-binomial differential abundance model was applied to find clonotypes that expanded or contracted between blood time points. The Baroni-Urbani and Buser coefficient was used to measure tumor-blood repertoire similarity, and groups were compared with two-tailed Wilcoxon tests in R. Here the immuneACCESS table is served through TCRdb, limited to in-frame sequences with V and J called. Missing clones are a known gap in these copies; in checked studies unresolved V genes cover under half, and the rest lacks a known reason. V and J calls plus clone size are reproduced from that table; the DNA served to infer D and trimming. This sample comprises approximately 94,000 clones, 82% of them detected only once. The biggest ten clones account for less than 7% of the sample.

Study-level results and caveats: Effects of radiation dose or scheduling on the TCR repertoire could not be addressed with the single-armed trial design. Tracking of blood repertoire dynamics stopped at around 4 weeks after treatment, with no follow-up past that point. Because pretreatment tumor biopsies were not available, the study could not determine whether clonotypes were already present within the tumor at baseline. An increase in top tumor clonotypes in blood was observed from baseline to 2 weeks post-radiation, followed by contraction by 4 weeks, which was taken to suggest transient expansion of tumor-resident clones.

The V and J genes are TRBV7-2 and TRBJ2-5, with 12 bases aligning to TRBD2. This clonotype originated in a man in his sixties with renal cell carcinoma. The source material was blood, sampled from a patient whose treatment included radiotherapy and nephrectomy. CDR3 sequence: CASSPRLAGVLKTQYF. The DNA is TGTGCCAGCAGCCCCCGACTAGCGGGAGTCTTAAAGACCCAGTACTTC.